These 11 T cell receptor beta chains share one sample of origin, sequenced in a study of blood T cell repertoires in COVID-19. The method was immunoSEQ multiplex PCR; TCRdb's version includes in-frame clones alone and lacks a portion of them. The sample shows 200,000 to 300,000 clones, about 83% of them seen only once. The source material was peripheral blood. All receptors come from a woman in her thirties or forties who had recovered from COVID-19.

The chain links TRBV12-3 or TRBV12-4 to TRBJ2-5; a possible D gene is TRBD2 (5 bases). There are 13 residues in the CDR3. V dropped 7 bases and J dropped 4 bases, with 13 bases sitting between them. The CDR3 region has the DNA TGTGCCAGCACCGGACTTGATTTAGAGACCCAGTACTTC. It yields the protein CASTGLDLETQYF.

The rearrangement joins TRBV9 to TRBJ1-2; perhaps TRBD1 as D (5 bases). The ends were cut back, 0 bases at V and 7 bases at J, with 10 bases in the middle. Germline V lookup: CDR1 SGDLS, CDR2 YYNGEE. This CDR3 spans 13 amino acids. In DNA form, the CDR3 reads TGTGCCAGCAGCGTAGATACAAGGGGTGGCTACACCTTC. Translating it yields CASSVDTRGGYTF.

Points on this clone: Because the CDR3's place on the DNA is in doubt, the DNA is left out and the CDR3 is given as listed by TCRdb. The chain recombines TRBV5-6 with TRBJ2-7; the D call in the table, TRBD1, was not verified against the DNA. The CDR3 has 14 residues if both end residues are counted. The V gene's germline CDR1 is SGHDT and CDR2 YYEEEE. The CDR3 spells CASSFGQGSYEQYF.

V and J are TRBV3-1 (or the pseudogene TRBV3-2) and TRBJ2-3; no definite D call. The germline V and J ends were trimmed by 0 bases and 8 bases, with 9 bases remaining between them. Germline values: CDR1 LGHDT, CDR2 YNNKEL (reference sequence). This CDR3 comprises 13 residues. CDR3 nucleotides: TGTGCCAGCAGCCAAGATAGCATTCGTACGCAGTATTTT. As protein: CASSQDSIRTQYF.

The rearrangement uses TRBV25-1 and TRBJ2-3; D unresolved. Trimming cost V 4 bases and J 0 bases, with 5 bases left between them. Germline CDR1 is MGHDK and CDR2 is SYGVNS. The CDR3 runs to 13 residues. CDR3: CASSAASTDTQYF. Here the CDR3 DNA reads TGTGCCAGCAGTGCAGCGAGCACAGATACGCAGTATTTT.

This chain connects TRBV7-2 to TRBJ2-7; a weak D match, TRBD1 (5 bases). This CDR3 contains 14 residues. Germline lookup yields CDR1 SGHTA and CDR2 FQGNSA. V gave up 3 bases and J gave up 3 bases, with 12 bases separating them. This CDR3 is CASSFGQGFYEQYF. The DNA for the CDR3 is TGTGCCAGCAGCTTCGGGCAGGGTTTCTACGAGCAGTACTTC.

The chain couples TRBV29-1 to TRBJ2-3, with D maybe TRBD2 (6 bases). The V and J ends lost 1 base and 6 bases respectively, with 17 bases between them. The CDR3 covers 15 residues. Germline V gene lookup returns CDR1 SQVTM and CDR2 ANQGSEA. The CDR3 here is CSVEVPRFRGDTQYF. In DNA form, the CDR3 reads TGCAGCGTTGAAGTACCACGATTTCGGGGGGATACGCAGTATTTT.

The chain recombines TRBV5-1 with TRBJ2-5; 8 bases map to TRBD1. This CDR3 contains 15 residues. The ends lost 0 bases at V and 4 bases at J; junction bases unmatched: 5. In germline, CDR1 is SGHRS, CDR2 YFSETQ. Written as DNA, the CDR3 is TGCGCCAGCAGCTTGGCGGGACAGGACCGAGAGACCCAGTACTTC. The encoded protein is CASSLAGQDRETQYF.

The count of this clone is one. The rearrangement joins TRBV4-1 to TRBJ1-6, with D hard to call. Trimming shortened V by 0 bases and J by 0 bases, and 9 bases separated the two germline ends. Looked up from germline, CDR1 is MGHRA and CDR2 is YSYEKL. The CDR3 length is 17 residues. The CDR3 sequence: CASSQEATVSYNSPLHF. The CDR3 DNA reads TGCGCCAGCAGCCAAGAGGCAACCGTCTCCTATAATTCACCCCTCCACTTT.

The chain links TRBV19 to TRBJ2-5; 8 positions match TRBD1. The CDR3 extends over 15 amino acids. Germline V gene lookup returns CDR1 LNHDA and CDR2 SQIVND (reference sequence). V trimming: 4 bases; J trimming: 0 bases; junction bases outside the gene matches: 4. The CDR3 spells CASSTRTGYQETQYF. DNA of the CDR3: TGTGCCAGTAGTACCAGGACAGGGTACCAAGAGACCCAGTACTTC. Combining the CDR3 with reference TRBV19 and TRBJ2-5 gives the whole variable domain DGGITQSPKYLFRKEGQNVTLSCEQNLNHDAMYWYRQDPGQGLRLIYYSQIVNDFQKGDIAEGYSVSREKKESFPLTVTSAQKNPTAFYLCASSTRTGYQETQYFGPGTRLLVL.

This rearrangement joins TRBV28 to TRBJ2-3; 9 nucleotides line up with TRBD2. Germline V lookup: CDR1 MDHEN, CDR2 SYDVKM. V shed 3 bases, J shed 3 bases, and the junction held 10 bases outside the gene matches. The CDR3 sequence is 17 residues long. DNA of the CDR3: TGTGCCAGCAGTTTGAACCTCCTAGCGGGGAATACAGATACGCAGTATTTT. As protein: CASSLNLLAGNTDTQYF.